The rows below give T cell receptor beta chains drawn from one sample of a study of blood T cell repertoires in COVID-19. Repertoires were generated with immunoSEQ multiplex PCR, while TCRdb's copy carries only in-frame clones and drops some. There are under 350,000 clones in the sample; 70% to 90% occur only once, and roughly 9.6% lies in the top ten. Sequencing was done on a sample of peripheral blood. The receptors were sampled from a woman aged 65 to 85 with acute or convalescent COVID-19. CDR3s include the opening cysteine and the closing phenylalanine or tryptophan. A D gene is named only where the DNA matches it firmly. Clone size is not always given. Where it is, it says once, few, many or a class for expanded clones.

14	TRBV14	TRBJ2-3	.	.	CASSQTSGQGTQYF	TGTGCCAGCAGCCAAACCTCTGGGCAGGGTACGCAGTATTTT
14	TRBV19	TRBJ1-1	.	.	CASSIGDRNTEAFF	TGTGCCAGTAGTATAGGAGACAGGAACACTGAAGCTTTCTTT
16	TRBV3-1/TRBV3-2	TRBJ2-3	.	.	CASSQEVRGGTDTQYF	TGTGCCAGCAGCCAAGAAGTCCGCGGGGGCACAGATACGCAGTATTTT
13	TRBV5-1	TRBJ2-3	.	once	CASSQSSGDTQYF	TGCGCCAGCAGCCAAAGCTCAGGAGATACGCAGTATTTT
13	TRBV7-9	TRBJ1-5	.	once	CASSPGFNQPQHF	TGTGCCAGCAGCCCCGGGTTCAATCAGCCCCAGCATTTT
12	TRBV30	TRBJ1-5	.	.	CAWKGGSQPQHF	TGTGCCTGGAAAGGAGGGAGCCAGCCCCAGCATTTT
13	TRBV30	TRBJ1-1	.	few	CAWTLGLNTEAFF	TGTGCCTGGACCCTAGGTCTGAACACTGAAGCTTTCTTT
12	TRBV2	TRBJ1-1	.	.	CASSFSGTEAFF	TGTGCCAGCAGTTTTTCGGGAACTGAAGCTTTCTTT
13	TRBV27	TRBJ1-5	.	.	CASSTVGNQPQHF	TGTGCCAGCAGTACGGTGGGCAATCAGCCCCAGCATTTT
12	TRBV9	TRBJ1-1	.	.	CASRETNTEAFF	TGTGCCAGCCGGGAAACGAACACTGAAGCTTTCTTT
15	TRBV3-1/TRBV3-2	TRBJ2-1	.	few	CASSPRQLTNNEQFF	TGTGCCAGCAGCCCTCGACAGCTCACGAACAATGAGCAGTTCTTC
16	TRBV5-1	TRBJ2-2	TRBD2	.	CASSPLLAANTGELFF	TGCGCCAGCAGCCCTCTACTAGCGGCGAACACCGGGGAGCTGTTTTTT
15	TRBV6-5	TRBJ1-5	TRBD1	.	CASNPTGQTTQPQHF	TGTGCCAGCAATCCGACAGGGCAAACCACGCAGCCCCAGCATTTT
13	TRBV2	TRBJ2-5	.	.	CASRGDFKETQYF	TGTGCCAGCAGGGGGGACTTTAAAGAGACCCAGTACTTC
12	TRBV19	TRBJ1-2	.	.	CASSERNYGYTF	TGTGCCAGTAGCGAGAGGAACTATGGCTACACCTTC
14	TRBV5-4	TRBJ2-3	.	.	CASSLDRGADTQYF	TGTGCCAGCAGCTTGGATCGGGGTGCAGATACGCAGTATTTT
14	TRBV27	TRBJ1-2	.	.	CASGPLTGPYGYTF	TGTGCCAGCGGCCCCCTAACAGGGCCCTATGGCTACACCTTC
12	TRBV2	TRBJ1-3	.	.	CASSESGNTIYF	TGTGCCAGCAGTGAATCAGGAAACACCATATATTTT
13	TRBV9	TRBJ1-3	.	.	CASWDNSGNTIYF	TGTGCCAGCTGGGACAACTCTGGAAACACCATATATTTT
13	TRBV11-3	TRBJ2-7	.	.	CASSFTVEYEQYF	TGTGCCAGCAGCTTTACGGTCGAGTACGAGCAGTACTTC
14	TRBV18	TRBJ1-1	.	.	CASSPGKPRAEAFF	TGTGCCAGCTCACCCGGTAAGCCTCGCGCTGAAGCTTTCTTT
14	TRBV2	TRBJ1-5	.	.	CASSTDSPNQPQHF	TGTGCCAGCAGTACTGACAGCCCAAATCAGCCCCAGCATTTT
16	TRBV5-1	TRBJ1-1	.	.	CASSLGPQGQNTEAFF	TGCGCCAGCAGCTTGGGACCGCAGGGGCAGAACACTGAAGCTTTCTTT
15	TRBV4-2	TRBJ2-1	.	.	CASRSLDAAHNEQFF	TGTGCCAGCAGATCATTAGATGCCGCCCACAATGAGCAGTTCTTC
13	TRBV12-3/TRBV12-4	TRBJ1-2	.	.	CASGNTGPGGYTF	TGTGCCAGCGGAAATACAGGGCCTGGGGGCTACACCTTC
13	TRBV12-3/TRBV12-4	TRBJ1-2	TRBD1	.	CASSFTGDYGYTF	TGTGCCAGCAGTTTTACAGGGGATTATGGCTACACCTTC
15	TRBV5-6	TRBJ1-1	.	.	CASSLGTGVSTEAFF	TGTGCCAGCAGCTTGGGAACGGGAGTCAGCACTGAAGCTTTCTTT
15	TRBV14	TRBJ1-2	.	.	CASSHLFSGGYGYTF	TGTGCCAGCAGCCACCTATTCTCCGGCGGCTATGGCTACACCTTC
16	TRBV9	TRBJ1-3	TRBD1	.	CASSRQGTNSGNTIYF	TGTGCCAGCAGCCGACAGGGGACCAACTCTGGAAACACCATATATTTT
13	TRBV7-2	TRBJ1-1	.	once	CASLSEPNTEAFF	TGTGCCAGCCTCTCGGAGCCGAACACTGAAGCTTTCTTT
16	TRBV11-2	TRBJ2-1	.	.	CASSARSGGSYNEQFF	TGTGCCAGCAGCGCCAGATCTGGCGGGTCCTACAATGAGCAGTTCTTC